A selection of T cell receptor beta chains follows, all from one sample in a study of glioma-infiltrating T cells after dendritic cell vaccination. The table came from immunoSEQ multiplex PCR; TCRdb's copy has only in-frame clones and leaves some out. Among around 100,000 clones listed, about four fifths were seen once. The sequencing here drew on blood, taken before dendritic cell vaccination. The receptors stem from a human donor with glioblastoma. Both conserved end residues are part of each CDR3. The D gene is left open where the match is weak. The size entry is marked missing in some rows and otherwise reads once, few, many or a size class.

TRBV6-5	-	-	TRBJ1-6	TGTGCCATCAGGACATCAGGATATAATTCACCCCTCCACTTT	CAIRTSGYNSPLHF
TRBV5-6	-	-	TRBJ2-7	TGTGCCAGCAGCTCCAGTCTAGCACGGCACGAGCAGTACTTC	CASSSSLARHEQYF
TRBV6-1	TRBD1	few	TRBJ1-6	TGTGCCAGCACCTCCTCGGGACAGGCCTCACCCCTCCACTTT	CASTSSGQASPLHF
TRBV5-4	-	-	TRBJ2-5	TGTGCCAGCAGCTTGGAACAGGCGGTACAAGAGACCCAGTACTTC	CASSLEQAVQETQYF
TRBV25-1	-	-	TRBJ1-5	TGTGCCAGCAGTGAACCCGGGAGTCAGGGCAATCAGCCCCAGCATTTT	CASSEPGSQGNQPQHF
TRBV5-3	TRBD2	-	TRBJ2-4	TGTGCCAGAAGCGAGGGACTAGCGGGGGGGCGAGGGAAAAACATTCAGTACTTC	CARSEGLAGGRGKNIQYF
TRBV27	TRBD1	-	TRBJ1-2	TGTGCCAGCAGTTTATCGACAGGGTTCGATGGCTACACCTTC	CASSLSTGFDGYTF
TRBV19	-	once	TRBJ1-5	TGTGCCAGTATACCAGGGATCAATCAGCCCCAGCATTTT	CASIPGINQPQHF
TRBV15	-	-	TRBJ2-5	TGTGCCACCAGCAGAGCCTCCTCCCAAGAGACCCAGTACTTC	CATSRASSQETQYF
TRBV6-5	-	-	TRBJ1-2	TGTGCCAGCAGTTTCGGGGAAGCCCGCACCTTC	CASSFGEARTF
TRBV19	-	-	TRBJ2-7	TGTGCCAGTAGTACAGGGTTCTTGTCCTACGAGCAGTACTTC	CASSTGFLSYEQYF
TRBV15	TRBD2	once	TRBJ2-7	TGTGCCACCAGCAGCCGGCGCGGGGGCTACGAGCAGTACTTC	CATSSRRGGYEQYF
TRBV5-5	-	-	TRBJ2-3	TGTGCCAGCAGCTTGGAGCTCGGTACGCAGTATTTT	CASSLELGTQYF
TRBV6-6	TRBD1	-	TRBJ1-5	TGTGCCAGCAGTTTTAGGACAGGCGGAGAGCCCCAGCATTTT	CASSFRTGGEPQHF